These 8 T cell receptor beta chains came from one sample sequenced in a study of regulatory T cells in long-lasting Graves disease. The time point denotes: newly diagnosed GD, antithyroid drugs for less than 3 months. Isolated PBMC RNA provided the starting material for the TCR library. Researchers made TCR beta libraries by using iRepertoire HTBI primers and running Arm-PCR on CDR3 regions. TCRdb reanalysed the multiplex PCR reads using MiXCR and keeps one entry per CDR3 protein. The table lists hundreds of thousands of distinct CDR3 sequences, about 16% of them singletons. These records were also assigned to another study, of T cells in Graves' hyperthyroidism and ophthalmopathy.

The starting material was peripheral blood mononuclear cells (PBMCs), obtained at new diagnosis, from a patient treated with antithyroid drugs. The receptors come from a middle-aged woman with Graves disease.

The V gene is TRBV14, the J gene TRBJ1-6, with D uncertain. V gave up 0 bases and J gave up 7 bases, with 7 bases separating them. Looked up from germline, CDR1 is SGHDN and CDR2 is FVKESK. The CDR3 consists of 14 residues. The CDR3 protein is CASSQETKNSPLHF. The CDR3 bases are TGTGCCAGCAGCCAAGAGACGAAAAATTCACCCCTCCACTTT.

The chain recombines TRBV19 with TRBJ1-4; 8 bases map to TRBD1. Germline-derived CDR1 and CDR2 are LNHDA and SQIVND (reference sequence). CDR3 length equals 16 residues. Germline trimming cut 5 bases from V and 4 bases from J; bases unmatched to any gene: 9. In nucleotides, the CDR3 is TGTGCCAGTAGTCCTCAGAGGGACAGGTATAATGAAAAACTGTTTTTT. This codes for CASSPQRDRYNEKLFF.

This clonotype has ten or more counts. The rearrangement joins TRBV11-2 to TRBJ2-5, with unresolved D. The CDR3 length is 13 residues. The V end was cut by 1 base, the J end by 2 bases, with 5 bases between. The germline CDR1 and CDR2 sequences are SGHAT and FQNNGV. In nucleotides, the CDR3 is TGTGCCAGCAGCTTAGGGACGCAAGAGACCCAGTACTTC. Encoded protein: CASSLGTQETQYF.

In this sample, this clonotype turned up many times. CDR3: CASSQEGIRAFF. The CDR3 nucleotides are TGTGCCAGCAGCCAAGAAGGAATCCGTGCTTTCTTT. This rearrangement joins TRBV3-1 to TRBJ1-1; D remains ambiguous. This CDR3 spans 12 amino acids. The germline V and J ends were trimmed by 0 bases and 11 bases, with 10 bases remaining between them. CDR1 is LGHDT and CDR2 is YNNKEL in the germline V gene (reference sequence).

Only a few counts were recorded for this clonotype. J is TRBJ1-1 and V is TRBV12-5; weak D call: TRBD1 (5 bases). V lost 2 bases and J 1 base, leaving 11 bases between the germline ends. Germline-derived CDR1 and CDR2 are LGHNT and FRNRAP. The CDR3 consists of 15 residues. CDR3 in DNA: TGTGCTAGTGGTTTGTTCGAGGGGACGAACACTGAAGCTTTCTTT. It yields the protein CASGLFEGTNTEAFF.

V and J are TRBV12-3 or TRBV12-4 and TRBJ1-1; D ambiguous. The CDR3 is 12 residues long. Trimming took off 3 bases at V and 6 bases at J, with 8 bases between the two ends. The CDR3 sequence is CASSLTYSEAFF. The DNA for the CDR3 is TGTGCCAGCAGTTTGACATACTCTGAAGCTTTCTTT.

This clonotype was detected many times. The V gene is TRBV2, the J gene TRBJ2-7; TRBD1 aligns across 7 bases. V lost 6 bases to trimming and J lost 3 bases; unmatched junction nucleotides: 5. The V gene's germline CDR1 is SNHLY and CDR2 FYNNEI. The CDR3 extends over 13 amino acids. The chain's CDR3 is CASSRDSYYEQYF. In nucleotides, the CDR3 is TGTGCCAGCAGCCGGGACAGCTACTACGAGCAGTACTTC.

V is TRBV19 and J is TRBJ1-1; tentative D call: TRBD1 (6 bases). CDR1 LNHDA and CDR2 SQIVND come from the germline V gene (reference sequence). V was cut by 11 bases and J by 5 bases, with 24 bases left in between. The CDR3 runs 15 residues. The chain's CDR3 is CARRGHRKRFTEAFF. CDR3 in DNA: TGTGCCCGGCGGGGGCACCGTAAGAGGTTTACTGAAGCTTTCTTT.